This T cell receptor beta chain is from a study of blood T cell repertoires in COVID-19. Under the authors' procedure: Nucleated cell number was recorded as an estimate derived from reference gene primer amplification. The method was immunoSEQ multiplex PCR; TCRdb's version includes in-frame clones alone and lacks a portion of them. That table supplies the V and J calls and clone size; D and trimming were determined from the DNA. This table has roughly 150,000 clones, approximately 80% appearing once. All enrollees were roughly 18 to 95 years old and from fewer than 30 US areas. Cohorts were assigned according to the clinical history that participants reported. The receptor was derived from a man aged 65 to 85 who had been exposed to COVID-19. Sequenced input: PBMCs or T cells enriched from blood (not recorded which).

The CDR3 DNA sequence: TGTGCCAGTAGTATACCCCTATATCAGCCCCAGCATTTT. This encodes CASSIPLYQPQHF. This chain connects TRBV19 to TRBJ1-5; no reliable D call. Deletions cut 2 bases from V and 5 bases from J, with 7 bases between. CDR3 size: 13 residues. Germline-derived CDR1 and CDR2 are LNHDA and SQIVND (reference sequence).